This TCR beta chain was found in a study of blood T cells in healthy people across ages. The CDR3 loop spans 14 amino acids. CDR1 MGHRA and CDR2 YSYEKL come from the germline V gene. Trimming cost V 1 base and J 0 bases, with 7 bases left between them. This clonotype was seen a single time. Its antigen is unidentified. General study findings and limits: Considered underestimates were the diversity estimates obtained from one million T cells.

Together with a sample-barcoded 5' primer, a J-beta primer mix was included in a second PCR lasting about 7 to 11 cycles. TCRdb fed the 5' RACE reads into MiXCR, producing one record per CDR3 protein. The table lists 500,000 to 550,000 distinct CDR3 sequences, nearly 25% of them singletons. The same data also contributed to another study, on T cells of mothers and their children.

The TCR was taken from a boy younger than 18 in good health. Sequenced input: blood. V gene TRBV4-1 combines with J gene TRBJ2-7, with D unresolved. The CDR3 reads CASSQGESSYEQYF. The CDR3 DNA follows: TGCGCCAGCAGCCAAGGAGAGAGCTCCTACGAGCAGTACTTC.